These T cell receptor beta chains were read from a single sample in a study of cytomegalovirus exposure and HLA in healthy donors. Measured with immunoSEQ multiplex PCR; TCRdb has only the in-frame clones, and not every one. The table records about 200,000 clones, around three quarters of them present only once. The sequenced material came from PBMCs. The receptors come from a young woman in good health and CMV-seropositive. Each CDR3 is given with its conserved first and last residue. Fields, in order: clone size, D gene, V gene, J gene, CDR3 protein, CDR3 DNA. D genes are given only for firm matches. Where a row states a size, it is once, few, many or the class of an expanded clone; other rows omit it.

size: -
D: TRBD1
V: TRBV9
J: TRBJ1-4
CDR3: CASSVRGLSNEKLFF
DNA: TGTGCCAGCAGCGTCAGGGGGCTGTCTAATGAAAAACTGTTTTTT

size: -
D: TRBD2
V: TRBV11-2
J: TRBJ2-3
CDR3: CASSLLAGASTDTQYF
DNA: TGTGCCAGCAGCTTGCTAGCGGGGGCTAGCACAGATACGCAGTATTTT

size: -
D: TRBD1
V: TRBV6-1
J: TRBJ1-2
CDR3: CASSDPPTGEYGYTF
DNA: TGTGCCAGCAGTGACCCCCCGACAGGGGAGTATGGCTACACCTTC

size: -
D: TRBD1
V: TRBV19
J: TRBJ2-1
CDR3: CASSIIGTGFLNEQFF
DNA: TGTGCCAGTAGTATAATTGGGACAGGGTTTCTAAATGAGCAGTTCTTC

size: -
D: -
V: TRBV15
J: TRBJ1-1
CDR3: CATSRVEVGGTEAFF
DNA: TGTGCCACCAGCAGAGTCGAGGTTGGCGGCACTGAAGCTTTCTTT

size: -
D: TRBD2
V: TRBV5-1
J: TRBJ2-2
CDR3: CASSLTSGGNTGELFF
DNA: TGCGCCAGCAGCTTAACTAGCGGGGGGAACACCGGGGAGCTGTTTTTT

size: -
D: -
V: TRBV5-6
J: TRBJ2-7
CDR3: CASSFRQFYEQYF
DNA: TGTGCCAGCAGCTTTCGACAGTTCTACGAGCAGTACTTC

size: -
D: -
V: TRBV7-8
J: TRBJ2-7
CDR3: CASSPRAQAFYEQYF
DNA: TGTGCCAGCAGCCCCAGGGCGCAGGCTTTCTACGAGCAGTACTTC

size: -
D: TRBD2
V: TRBV7-9
J: TRBJ2-2
CDR3: CAKGLAGGQNTGELFF
DNA: TGTGCCAAAGGACTAGCGGGAGGGCAGAACACCGGGGAGCTGTTTTTT

size: few
D: TRBD2
V: TRBV27
J: TRBJ2-1
CDR3: CASSLRLLAGGRSYNEQFF
DNA: TGTGCCAGCAGTTTAAGGCTGCTAGCGGGGGGGAGGTCCTACAATGAGCAGTTCTTC

size: -
D: -
V: TRBV6-5
J: TRBJ1-2
CDR3: CASSYFRDNDEGYTF
DNA: TGTGCCAGCAGTTACTTCCGGGACAACGACGAGGGCTACACCTTC

size: -
D: TRBD1
V: TRBV5-5
J: TRBJ1-4
CDR3: CASSLAGGAGEKLFF
DNA: TGTGCCAGCAGCTTGGCAGGGGGCGCTGGGGAAAAACTGTTTTTT

size: -
D: TRBD1
V: TRBV4-3
J: TRBJ1-2
CDR3: CASSLSGQGAYGYTF
DNA: TGCGCCAGCAGCCTATCGGGACAGGGCGCCTATGGCTACACCTTC

size: -
D: -
V: TRBV11-3
J: TRBJ2-5
CDR3: CASRFSGDETQYF
DNA: TGTGCCAGCAGATTCTCAGGGGATGAGACCCAGTACTTC

size: -
D: -
V: TRBV18
J: TRBJ2-5
CDR3: CASSTAQGPETQYF
DNA: TGTGCCAGCTCAACGGCTCAGGGGCCAGAGACCCAGTACTTC

size: -
D: -
V: TRBV18
J: TRBJ2-7
CDR3: CASSSRDEQYF
DNA: TGTGCCAGCTCATCTCGGGACGAGCAGTACTTC

size: -
D: -
V: TRBV5-4
J: TRBJ1-6
CDR3: CASSLAGFNNSPLHF
DNA: TGTGCCAGCAGCTTAGCCGGGTTCAATAATTCACCCCTCCACTTT

size: once
D: -
V: TRBV19
J: TRBJ2-3
CDR3: CASSQGSPDTQYF
DNA: TGTGCCAGTAGTCAAGGGAGCCCAGATACGCAGTATTTT

size: -
D: -
V: TRBV5-4
J: TRBJ2-7
CDR3: CASSLVAGFSYEQYF
DNA: TGTGCCAGCAGCTTGGTGGCGGGGTTCTCCTACGAGCAGTACTTC

size: -
D: TRBD2
V: TRBV5-3
J: TRBJ2-3
CDR3: CARSWPAGGLDTQYF
DNA: TGTGCCAGAAGCTGGCCAGCGGGGGGCCTAGATACGCAGTATTTT

size: -
D: -
V: TRBV18
J: TRBJ2-6
CDR3: CASSGLLGSGANVLTF
DNA: TGTGCCAGCTCGGGCCTACTGGGCTCTGGGGCCAACGTCCTGACTTTC

size: -
D: -
V: TRBV5-1
J: TRBJ2-1
CDR3: CASSQTPNERYNEQFF
DNA: TGCGCCAGCAGCCAGACCCCAAATGAGAGGTACAATGAGCAGTTCTTC

size: -
D: -
V: TRBV12-5
J: TRBJ2-7
CDR3: CASGLGGGEQYF
DNA: TGTGCTAGTGGTTTGGGGGGCGGCGAGCAGTACTTC

size: -
D: TRBD1
V: TRBV5-1
J: TRBJ1-1
CDR3: CASSLEQGAITEAFF
DNA: TGCGCCAGCAGCTTGGAACAGGGGGCGATAACTGAAGCTTTCTTT

size: -
D: TRBD1
V: TRBV5-1
J: TRBJ1-1
CDR3: CASSLPRGESVNTEAFF
DNA: TGCGCCAGCAGCTTGCCCAGGGGGGAATCGGTGAACACTGAAGCTTTCTTT

size: few
D: TRBD2
V: TRBV29-1
J: TRBJ2-1
CDR3: CSVDPGGGPRGQFF
DNA: TGCAGCGTTGACCCGGGGGGAGGGCCGAGGGGGCAGTTCTTC

size: -
D: TRBD2
V: TRBV11-3
J: TRBJ2-3
CDR3: CASSSASGVDTQYF
DNA: TGTGCCAGCAGCTCTGCTAGCGGGGTGGATACGCAGTATTTT

size: -
D: TRBD1
V: TRBV6-1
J: TRBJ1-2
CDR3: CASSLGTGANYGYTF
DNA: TGTGCCAGCAGTCTTGGGACAGGGGCTAACTATGGCTACACCTTC

size: -
D: TRBD2
V: TRBV7-9
J: TRBJ2-7
CDR3: CASSLALGGRGSYEQYF
DNA: TGTGCCAGCAGCTTAGCTCTCGGCGGGAGAGGGTCCTACGAGCAGTACTTC

size: -
D: -
V: TRBV5-4
J: TRBJ2-1
CDR3: CASSLAELHEQFF
DNA: TGTGCCAGCAGCTTGGCCGAGTTACATGAGCAGTTCTTC

size: -
D: -
V: TRBV7-9
J: TRBJ1-5
CDR3: CASSLPTEVVPQHF
DNA: TGTGCCAGCAGCTTACCGACCGAGGTTGTTCCCCAGCATTTT

size: -
D: -
V: TRBV7-2
J: TRBJ2-5
CDR3: CASSLARELQETQYF
DNA: TGTGCCAGCAGCTTGGCCCGGGAGCTACAAGAGACCCAGTACTTC

size: -
D: -
V: TRBV29-1
J: TRBJ1-2
CDR3: CSGDSPGGYTF
DNA: TGCAGCGGCGATAGCCCAGGGGGCTACACCTTC

size: -
D: TRBD2
V: TRBV5-1
J: TRBJ2-7
CDR3: CASSLAAVRLAPSGSSYEQYF
DNA: TGCGCCAGCAGCTTGGCGGCAGTTAGACTGGCTCCTAGCGGGAGCTCCTACGAGCAGTACTTC

size: -
D: TRBD2
V: TRBV7-9
J: TRBJ2-1
CDR3: CASSFQLAAYNEQFF
DNA: TGTGCCAGCAGCTTTCAACTAGCGGCCTACAATGAGCAGTTCTTC